This T cell receptor (beta chain) was identified during a study of Graves' ophthalmopathy and Graves' hyperthyroidism. Orbital computed tomography, together with clinical symptoms, serum thyroxine, TRAb and thyroid ultrasound, was used for diagnosis. RNA transcripts served as template for amplifying TCR beta CDR3 sequences. HTBI primers were employed in first-round RT-PCR, then a second-round multiplex PCR followed. TCRdb independently ran MiXCR on the multiplex PCR reads; one entry per CDR3 protein. The data show a few hundred thousand distinct CDR3 sequences, about 18% seen once. The V gene's germline CDR1 is MNHEY and CDR2 SVGAGI. This CDR3 has 15 residues. The V end lost 2 bases, the J end lost 4 bases, and 14 bases lay between the germline ends.

The genes are TRBV6-5 and TRBJ2-5; a possible D gene is TRBD1 (6 bases). The receptor was isolated from an adult woman with stable Graves' hyperthyroidism. Sequences were obtained from peripheral blood. The CDR3 DNA is TGTGCCAGCAGTTACGGCCAACAGGGACCAGAGACCCAGTACTTC. Its protein product is CASSYGQQGPETQYF.